This TCR beta chain was documented in a study of tumor and adjacent non-tumor tissue in lung cancer. Study summary: Histology: about a dozen adenocarcinoma, a couple of squamous cell carcinoma, 1 small cell lung cancer. Aged about 31 to 80 years, patients included 9 to 11 men and 5 women with stage I to III disease.

Three rounds of nested PCR, following a modified ARM-PCR protocol, produced the TCRbeta library. TCRdb used MiXCR to reprocess the multiplex PCR reads, holding one entry per CDR3 protein. The table has 75,000 to 95,000 distinct CDR3 sequences, over 60% seen once; the top ten hold roughly a tenth. Between the trimmed V and J ends, which lost 2 bases and 5 bases, there was a span of 13 bases. Looked up from germline, CDR1 is SGHAT and CDR2 is FQNNGV. The CDR3 loop spans 14 amino acids. This sample's RNA came from whole unsorted tissue. This chain joins TRBV11-2 and TRBJ2-7; no clear D. The receptor comes from a woman in her thirties or forties with non-small cell lung cancer. The sample was lung tumor tissue. CDR3 loop: CASSLQLAAHEQYF. CDR3 in DNA: TGTGCCAGCAGCTTACAATTAGCCGCCCACGAGCAGTACTTC.